This T cell receptor beta chain was profiled in a study of tumor and adjacent non-tumor tissue in lung cancer. TCRbeta libraries were built with three rounds of nested PCR, modified from ARM-PCR. In TCRdb, the multiplex PCR reads were re-called with MiXCR into one record per CDR3 protein. Among roughly 200,000 distinct CDR3 sequences listed, approximately 74% were seen once. In this sample, this clonotype turned up many times. Germline CDR1 is MNHNS and CDR2 is SASEGT. The ends were cut back, 2 bases at V and 1 base at J, with 11 bases in the middle. This CDR3 region has 16 residues. The template was RNA from unsorted bulk tissue. Newly diagnosed lung cancer patients had thoracic surgery in China, August–November 2014, without prior chemotherapy.

Sequenced input: lung tumor tissue. This receptor was taken from a man aged 60-69 years with non-small cell lung cancer. V and J are TRBV6-1 and TRBJ2-2; no clear D. The CDR3: CASSERRMENTGELFF. The CDR3, as DNA: TGTGCCAGCAGTGAACGGCGGATGGAGAACACCGGGGAGCTGTTTTTT.